The sample holds many counts of the clone carrying this T cell receptor (beta chain). Its antigen remains unknown. The sample originates from a study of cytomegalovirus exposure and HLA in healthy donors. Whole-study context: Unique TCR beta sequences numbering approximately 120 million came from 150 million to 200 million T cells in an earlier analysis. General observations from the study: Analysis performed later found about 18,000 TCR beta sequences associated with HLA alleles at 0.05 false discovery rate. Exclusion as indistinguishable affected some V segments, including TRBV6-2 and TRBV6-3.

Vbeta (60) and Jbeta (13) primers were used in the PCR. Here immunoSEQ multiplex PCR was the method, and the copy in TCRdb shows in-frame clones only, minus some. The sample has some 120,000 clones, more than 60% seen once. V lost 2 bases and J lost 4, with 18 bases in between. The CDR3 length is 16 residues. CDR1 MNHEY and CDR2 SMNVEV come from the germline V gene (reference sequence). The donors were healthy bone marrow donors. This chain links TRBV27 with TRBJ2-7, with a tentative D call TRBD1 (6 bases). Sample: PBMCs. The clonotype was recovered from a woman between 50 and 59 years old in good health and CMV-seropositive. CDR3 nucleotide sequence: TGTGCCAGCAGTTTAGGTTCTGGACAGACCCGATACGAGCAGTACTTC. Its translation: CASSLGSGQTRYEQYF.